The 17 T cell receptor beta chains given below trace back to one sample, sequenced in a study of cytomegalovirus exposure and HLA in healthy donors. The primer mix had 60 Vbeta and 13 Jbeta primers. Produced via immunoSEQ multiplex PCR; TCRdb's table is partial and in-frame only. This sample has over 150,000 clones, with less than 90% found just once. Sequences were obtained from PBMCs. The receptors come from a girl under two years old in good health and CMV-seronegative.

This chain joins TRBV4-2 and TRBJ2-7, with 11 positions matching TRBD1. Germline V lookup: CDR1 LGHNA, CDR2 YNFKEQ. V was pared by 5 bases and J by 5 bases, with 5 bases of the junction left unmatched. This CDR3 comprises 14 residues. As DNA, the CDR3 is TGTGCCAGCAGCTATGGACAGGGGGCCAACGAGCAGTACTTC. Translated, it gives CASSYGQGANEQYF.

The chain employs TRBV5-1 and TRBJ2-2, with 13 bases matching TRBD2. This CDR3 is 17 amino acids long. Germline V gene sequence: CDR1 SGHRS, CDR2 YFSETQ. After removal of 0 bases from V and 2 bases from J, the junction contained 1 base not matched to a gene. The CDR3 loop reads CASSLGLAGGNTGELFF. DNA for the CDR3: TGCGCCAGCAGCTTGGGACTAGCGGGGGGAAACACCGGGGAGCTGTTTTTT.

This clone has only one observation. V gene TRBV6-1 combines with J gene TRBJ1-2; D might be TRBD1 (6 bases). The V gene's germline CDR1 is MNHNS and CDR2 SASEGT. The CDR3 extends over 13 amino acids. The V end lost 4 bases, the J end lost 5 bases, and 11 bases lay between the germline ends. The CDR3 protein is CASSVKGVYGYTF. The CDR3 DNA sequence: TGTGCCAGCAGTGTAAAGGGGGTTTATGGCTACACCTTC.

The V gene is TRBV5-1, the J gene TRBJ2-3, with TRBD1 as a possible D gene (5 bases). Trimming took off 0 bases at V and 0 bases at J, with 8 bases between the two ends. The CDR3 is made up of 15 amino acids. Germline loops: CDR1 SGHRS, CDR2 YFSETQ. The CDR3 sequence is CASSLGQTSTDTQYF. The CDR3 DNA is TGCGCCAGCAGCTTGGGACAGACTAGCACAGATACGCAGTATTTT.

The rearrangement uses TRBV4-1 and TRBJ2-3, with a weak D call TRBD1 (6 bases). Germline lookup yields CDR1 MGHRA and CDR2 YSYEKL. V was pared by 1 base and J by 6 bases, with 14 bases between. The CDR3 is made up of 15 amino acids. CDR3 amino acids: CASSQVWQGWDTQYF. CDR3 nucleotides: TGCGCCAGCAGCCAAGTGTGGCAGGGGTGGGATACGCAGTATTTT.

The rearrangement uses TRBV23-1 and TRBJ2-3; the D gene is possibly TRBD2 (5 bases). Being an ORF, TRBV23-1 has a function that is uncertain. The CDR3 loop spans 15 amino acids. V was trimmed by 2 bases and J by 2 bases, leaving 11 bases between them. The CDR3 region has the DNA TGCGCCAGCAGTCAAACGGGGTCGTCCACAGATACGCAGTATTTT. This gives the protein CASSQTGSSTDTQYF.

The chain joins TRBV19 to TRBJ1-5, with a tentative D call TRBD1 (6 bases). The CDR3 extends over 13 amino acids. Germline CDR1 and CDR2: LNHDA and SQIVND (reference sequence). Trimming removed 5 bases from V and 4 bases from J, with 9 bases in between. CDR3 sequence (DNA): TGTGCCAGTAGTTTAACAGGGAATCAGCCCCAGCATTTT. Translated, it gives CASSLTGNQPQHF.

The chain has TRBV6-7 and TRBJ2-2, with 9 positions matching TRBD1. TRBV6-7 is an ORF, with its function uncertain. This CDR3 has 16 residues. The ends lost 5 bases at V and 1 base at J; junction bases unmatched: 5. CDR3 coding DNA: TGTGCCAGCAGTCAAACGGGACAGGGGAACACCGGGGAGCTGTTTTTT. Translating it yields CASSQTGQGNTGELFF.

J is TRBJ1-2 and V is TRBV7-8, with D perhaps TRBD1 (6 bases). This CDR3 has 14 amino acids. V was pared by 0 bases and J by 1 base, with 6 bases between. Germline lookup yields CDR1 SGHVS and CDR2 FQNEAQ. The CDR3 sequence: CASSLADSNYGYTF. CDR3 nucleotides: TGTGCCAGCAGCTTAGCGGACAGTAACTATGGCTACACCTTC.

The chain joins TRBV11-2 to TRBJ2-1, with TRBD1 matching over 10 bases. The germline V gene has CDR1 SGHAT and CDR2 FQNNGV. Trimming removed 1 base from V and 4 bases from J; junction bases left unmatched: 1. CDR3 size: 15 residues. CDR3 in amino acids: CASSLGTGGYNEQFF. The DNA for the CDR3 is TGTGCCAGCAGCTTAGGGACAGGGGGATACAATGAGCAGTTCTTC.

There are a few counts of this clone. The chain is built from TRBV19 and TRBJ1-2, with D possibly TRBD1 on 6 matching bases. CDR1 and CDR2 (germline): LNHDA, SQIVND (reference sequence). The V and J ends lost 9 bases and 8 bases respectively, with 16 bases between them. The CDR3 is made up of 12 amino acids. The DNA for the CDR3 is TGTGCCAGCAATAACAGGGTCGAGGGCTACACCTTC. Translation gives CASNNRVEGYTF.

This clone showed up just once. The V gene is TRBV5-4, the J gene TRBJ2-1; TRBD2 matches 9 bases. Germline V gene sequence: CDR1 SGHNT, CDR2 YYREEE (reference sequence). The CDR3 has 13 residues. J lost 6 bases, V lost 5 bases, and 3 bases had no gene match. The CDR3 nucleotides are TGTGCCAGCAGTCAGGGACTAGCCAATGAGCAGTTCTTC. Translation: CASSQGLANEQFF.

This chain joins TRBV27 and TRBJ2-6; perhaps TRBD2 as D (5 bases). V was cut by 1 base and J by 0 bases, with 13 bases left in between. The CDR3 is 18 residues long. Germline V gene sequence: CDR1 MNHEY, CDR2 SMNVEV (reference sequence). CDR3 sequence (DNA): TGTGCCAGCAGTTTATTAACGAGAACTAGCTCTGGGGCCAACGTCCTGACTTTC. This translates into CASSLLTRTSSGANVLTF.

This clone has a single count. The CDR3 here is CATKDRAMNTEAFF. DNA for the CDR3: TGTGCCACCAAAGATAGAGCAATGAACACTGAAGCTTTCTTT. The chain is built from TRBV19 and TRBJ1-1; D is unresolved. Trimming took off 10 bases at V and 0 bases at J, with 15 bases between the two ends. CDR1 LNHDA and CDR2 SQIVND come from the germline V gene (reference sequence). The CDR3 totals 14 residues. The full variable domain, in which reference TRBV19 and TRBJ1-1 provide the parts outside the CDR3, is DGGITQSPKYLFRKEGQNVTLSCEQNLNHDAMYWYRQDPGQGLRLIYYSQIVNDFQKGDIAEGYSVSREKKESFPLTVTSAQKNPTAFYLCATKDRAMNTEAFFGQGTRLTVV.

Turning to this clone: One junction end does not reproduce the germline sequence, and a read error may be involved. Other DNA variants within this sample encode the same CDR3. The chain links TRBV2 to TRBJ2-2, with 8 bases lining up with TRBD2. The germline V gene has CDR1 SNHLY and CDR2 FYNNEI. The CDR3 is 16 residues long. CDR3 residues: CASSSIAGSGTGELFF. The CDR3 DNA reads TGCGCCAGCAGTTCCATAGCGGGAAGTGGGACCGGGGAGCTGTTTTTT.

V usage is TRBV21-1 and J usage is TRBJ2-3; TRBD2 is taken as the D call from the table, unchecked against the DNA. TRBV21-1 represents a pseudogene. CDR3 length: 16 residues. The CDR3 DNA is TGTGCCAGCAGCAAAGATTCTAGCTTCCCAACGGATACGCAGTATTTT. Residues: CASSKDSSFPTDTQYF.

The chain employs TRBV6-4 and TRBJ2-2; D is uncertain. The V end was cut by 3 bases, the J end by 2 bases, with 10 bases between. The CDR3 spans 15 residues. Per germline, CDR1 MRHNA and CDR2 SNTAGT. DNA of the CDR3: TGTGCCAGCAGTGAGAATGGCTTTAACACCGGGGAGCTGTTTTTT. It translates to CASSENGFNTGELFF.